This entry is about one T cell receptor (beta chain). This specimen comes from a study of T cell responses to AZD1222 COVID-19 vaccine. The method was immunoSEQ multiplex PCR; TCRdb's version includes in-frame clones alone and lacks a portion of them. The sample has about 94,000 clones; 70% to 90% are singletons. Germline V gene sequence: CDR1 LGHDT, CDR2 YNNKEL (reference sequence). The V gene lost 4 bases and the J gene lost 4 bases, with 10 bases spanning the gap. This CDR3 spans 14 amino acids. The sequences come from peripheral blood, collected on day 0 of AZD1222 vaccination. This chain connects TRBV3-1 (or the pseudogene TRBV3-2) to TRBJ2-2, with D perhaps TRBD2 (6 bases). This TCR came from an adult in good health. The CDR3 here is CASSPGLSTGELFF. In DNA form, the CDR3 reads TGTGCCAGCAGCCCGGGACTTTCCACCGGGGAGCTGTTTTTT.